Presented here are 27 T cell receptor beta chains from one specimen sequenced in a study of blood T cell repertoires in COVID-19. The repertoire was sequenced with immunoSEQ multiplex PCR; TCRdb's copy has only in-frame clones and lacks some. The table has roughly 120,000 clones, 70% to 80% seen once. Sequences were obtained from peripheral blood. These receptors were obtained from a human donor in a cohort sampled during active COVID-19.

The chain couples TRBV11-2 to TRBJ2-7, with TRBD2 identical over 10 bases. CDR1 and CDR2 from the germline V gene are SGHAT and FQNNGV. The CDR3 is made up of 18 amino acids. The trim removed 4 bases at V and 4 bases at J, leaving 16 bases unmatched. The CDR3 sequence: CASSSLLAGPSTSYEQYF. CDR3 sequence (DNA): TGTGCCAGCAGCTCCCTACTAGCGGGGCCCTCGACATCATACGAGCAGTACTTC.

The chain uses TRBV7-3 and TRBJ2-6, with D perhaps TRBD2 (6 bases). The V and J ends lost 2 bases and 1 base respectively, with 6 bases between them. The CDR3 has 15 residues. CDR1 and CDR2 (germline): SGHTA, FQGTGA. CDR3 nucleotide sequence: TGTGCCAGCAGCTTACGGGGGTCTGGGGCCAACGTCCTGACTTTC. The encoded protein is CASSLRGSGANVLTF.

V and J are TRBV27 and TRBJ2-1, with a weak D call TRBD2 (5 bases). Trimming removed 6 bases from V and 0 bases from J, with 12 bases in between. In germline, CDR1 is MNHEY, CDR2 SMNVEV (reference sequence). The CDR3 loop spans 15 amino acids. The chain's CDR3 is CASRLAPSSYNEQFF. In nucleotides, the CDR3 is TGTGCCAGCAGGCTAGCCCCCAGCTCCTACAATGAGCAGTTCTTC.

The V gene is TRBV11-2, the J gene TRBJ1-1, with TRBD1 matching over 7 bases. Germline CDR1 SGHAT, CDR2 FQNNGV. The CDR3 runs to 14 residues. The junction had 6 bases not matched to a gene; V was cut back by 5 bases and J by 3 bases. The DNA of the CDR3 is TGTGCCAGCAGCATTACAGGGGATGACACTGAAGCTTTCTTT. Protein product: CASSITGDDTEAFF.

V is TRBV14 and J is TRBJ2-7, with TRBD2 identical over 7 bases. J gave up 4 bases and V 5 bases, and 2 bases lay outside the gene matches. The CDR3 consists of 12 residues. Germline CDR1 and CDR2: SGHDN and FVKESK. This CDR3 is CASSLGGYEQYF. CDR3 nucleotide sequence: TGTGCCAGCAGCTTGGGGGGGTACGAGCAGTACTTC.

This chain links TRBV9 with TRBJ2-5, with 9 bases fitting TRBD2. The V segment lost 4 bases and the J segment 5 bases; nucleotides outside the gene matches: 12. This CDR3 spans 16 amino acids. Germline V gene data show CDR1 as SGDLS and CDR2 as YYNGEE. The CDR3 sequence: CASSPLTSGGSETQYF. The CDR3 coding sequence is TGTGCCAGCAGCCCCCTGACTAGCGGAGGGTCCGAGACCCAGTACTTC.

This chain uses TRBV7-9 with TRBJ2-1; possible D gene TRBD2, 6 bases. Trimming removed 6 bases from V and 6 bases from J, with 15 bases in between. In germline, CDR1 is SEHNR, CDR2 FQNEAQ (reference sequence). The CDR3 covers 14 residues. The CDR3 DNA is TGTGCCAGCAGTCCCCGGAGGGTTACCAATGAGCAGTTCTTC. Encoded protein: CASSPRRVTNEQFF.

This chain connects TRBV4-1 to TRBJ1-5, with D perhaps matching TRBD1 (6 bases). The CDR3 runs to 15 residues. In germline, CDR1 is MGHRA, CDR2 YSYEKL. Trimming took 5 bases from V and 7 from J, leaving 18 bases between them. The CDR3 here is CASSITGEGDQPQHF. The CDR3 nucleotides are TGCGCCAGCAGCATAACCGGCGAGGGGGACCAGCCCCAGCATTTT.

The chain joins TRBV10-3 to TRBJ1-5, with 9 nucleotides matching TRBD1. Germline V CDR1 and CDR2: ENHRY, SYGVKD. J was trimmed by 6 bases and V by 4 bases; bases with no gene match: 7. The CDR3 runs to 15 residues. This CDR3 reads CAISAPGQGPQPQHF. The CDR3 region has the DNA TGTGCCATCAGTGCCCCGGGACAGGGTCCTCAGCCCCAGCATTTT.

The rearrangement links TRBV20-1 to TRBJ1-1; TRBD1 is a possible D gene (5 bases). Trimming cost V 3 bases and J 8 bases, with 13 bases left between them. Germline assignment: CDR1 DFQATT and CDR2 SNEGSKA (reference sequence). CDR3 length: 12 amino acids. The CDR3 region is CSASPPGVEAFF. In nucleotides, the CDR3 is TGCAGTGCTAGTCCCCCGGGGGTAGAAGCTTTCTTT.

This clone has a single count. The chain joins TRBV27 to TRBJ1-2; 10 nucleotides line up with TRBD1. The CDR3 covers 16 residues. Unmatched junction bases numbered 7, after V lost 0 bases and J lost 6 bases. CDR1 and CDR2 (germline): MNHEY, SMNVEV (reference sequence). The CDR3 spells CASSLSWTGGDHGYTF. CDR3 DNA: TGTGCCAGCAGTTTATCCTGGACAGGGGGTGATCATGGCTACACCTTC.

The chain employs TRBV30 and TRBJ1-1; 9 bases match TRBD1. V trimming: 7 bases; J trimming: 5 bases; junction bases outside the gene matches: 8. This CDR3 contains 13 residues. Germline CDR1 and CDR2: GTSNPN and SVGIG (reference sequence). CDR3 protein: CAFYRGRVTEAFF. The CDR3 DNA follows: TGTGCCTTTTACAGGGGGCGCGTAACTGAAGCTTTCTTT. The entire variable domain, with the rest obtained from reference TRBV30 and TRBJ1-1, is as follows: SQTIHQWPATLVQPVGSPLSLECTVEGTSNPNLYWYRQAAGRGLQLLFYSVGIGQISSEVPQNLSASRPQDRQFILSSKKLLLSDSGFYLCAFYRGRVTEAFFGQGTRLTVV.

V and J are TRBV18 and TRBJ1-2; 8 bases align to TRBD1. CDR3 length: 16 amino acids. Unmatched junction bases numbered 12, after V lost 3 bases and J lost 6 bases. Germline CDR1 KGHSH, CDR2 LQKENI. Here the CDR3 reads CASSPLDPTGVNGYTF. As DNA, the CDR3 is TGTGCCAGCTCACCTTTAGACCCGACAGGGGTTAATGGCTACACCTTC. The complete variable domain, with remaining parts taken from reference TRBV18 and TRBJ1-2, reads NAGVMQNPRHLVRRRGQEARLRCSPMKGHSHVYWYRQLPEEGLKFMVYLQKENIIDESGMPKERFSAEFPKEGPSILRIQQVVRGDSAAYFCASSPLDPTGVNGYTFGSGTRLTVV.

J is TRBJ1-2 and V is TRBV3-1 (or the pseudogene TRBV3-2), with TRBD1 identical over 8 bases. Germline V gene lookup returns CDR1 LGHDT and CDR2 YNNKEL (reference sequence). V gave up 8 bases and J gave up 8 bases; unmatched junction bases: 7. There are 12 residues in the CDR3. In nucleotides, the CDR3 is TGTGCCAGCCTCGACAGGGGTGGCGGCTACACCTTC. Translation gives CASLDRGGGYTF.

The chain recombines TRBV20-1 with TRBJ2-7; 12 nucleotides match TRBD2. The CDR3 loop spans 16 amino acids. Losses at the gene ends were 3 bases for V and 5 bases for J; bases not matched to a gene: 11. Germline values: CDR1 DFQATT, CDR2 SNEGSKA (reference sequence). CDR3 residues: CSASPITSGGSNEQYF. The CDR3 nucleotides read TGCAGTGCTAGTCCGATTACTAGCGGGGGGAGCAACGAGCAGTACTTC.

This rearrangement joins TRBV5-1 to TRBJ2-7, with TRBD1 matching 7 bases. CDR3 size: 12 residues. Germline lookup yields CDR1 SGHRS and CDR2 YFSETQ. V shed 4 bases, J shed 4 bases, and the junction held 2 bases outside the gene matches. This chain's CDR3 is CASSTDRYEQYF. The CDR3, as DNA: TGCGCCAGCAGCACGGACAGGTACGAGCAGTACTTC.

This clone was seen just once. J is TRBJ1-1 and V is TRBV12-3 or TRBV12-4, with D unresolved. The CDR3 runs 13 residues. The V end was cut by 3 bases, the J end by 3 bases, with 8 bases between. The CDR3 region has the DNA TGTGCCAGCAGTTTCGGGGAAGACACTGAAGCTTTCTTT. The encoded protein is CASSFGEDTEAFF.

The chain links TRBV6-4 to TRBJ1-4, with D possibly matching TRBD1 (6 bases). The germline CDR1 and CDR2 sequences are MRHNA and SNTAGT. CDR3 length equals 13 residues. Trimming removed 5 bases at V and 8 bases at J, with 12 bases between. The CDR3: CASSKEGGEKLFF. The CDR3 nucleotides read TGTGCCAGCAGTAAGGAAGGGGGAGAAAAACTGTTTTTT.

V and J are TRBV6-1 and TRBJ2-7, with a possible D match to TRBD1 (6 bases). The V end lost 2 bases, the J end lost 3 bases, and 14 bases lay between the germline ends. Germline assignment: CDR1 MNHNS and CDR2 SASEGT. The CDR3 is 15 amino acids. CDR3 loop: CASSERPDSFYEQYF. The CDR3 DNA follows: TGTGCCAGCAGTGAAAGGCCGGACAGCTTCTACGAGCAGTACTTC.

The genes are TRBV20-1 and TRBJ2-7; D is unresolved. V shed 6 bases and J shed 6 bases, with 9 bases lying between them. This CDR3 comprises 10 residues. Germline lookup yields CDR1 DFQATT and CDR2 SNEGSKA (reference sequence). CDR3 region: CSASRSEQYF. CDR3 nucleotides: TGCAGTGCCTCGAGAAGCGAGCAGTACTTC.

The chain carries TRBV5-1 and TRBJ2-2; 7 nucleotides line up with TRBD1. With 3 bases clipped from V and 0 bases from J, the junction kept 8 bases outside the gene matches. Germline values: CDR1 SGHRS, CDR2 YFSETQ. The CDR3 totals 17 residues. CDR3 residues: CASSSGTVKPNTGELFF. The CDR3 coding sequence is TGCGCCAGCAGCTCCGGGACAGTGAAACCGAACACCGGGGAGCTGTTTTTT.

The chain uses TRBV7-9 and TRBJ2-3; D gene uncertain. The CDR3 spans 14 residues. CDR1 SEHNR and CDR2 FQNEAQ come from the germline V gene (reference sequence). Trimming cost V 5 bases and J 7 bases, with 16 bases left between them. CDR3 in amino acids: CASSPPVSVNTQYF. The CDR3, as DNA: TGTGCCAGCAGCCCCCCGGTGTCGGTGAATACGCAGTATTTT.

This sequence joins TRBV5-5 and TRBJ2-7; 8 nucleotides line up with TRBD1. V gave up 4 bases and J gave up 5 bases; unmatched junction bases: 8. The germline CDR1 and CDR2 sequences are SGHKS and YYEKEE (reference sequence). The CDR3 runs 14 residues. Here the CDR3 DNA reads TGTGCCAGCAGCCCCGACAGGGGACTCGACGAGCAGTACTTC. Translation: CASSPDRGLDEQYF.

V gene TRBV6-4 combines with J gene TRBJ1-2, with D hard to call. The CDR3 has 14 amino acids. CDR1 is MRHNA and CDR2 is SNTAGT in the germline V gene. V shed 1 base and J shed 4 bases, with 10 bases lying between them. CDR3 bases: TGTGCCAGCAGTGACTATATAGCCCCCTATGGCTACACCTTC. Amino acid sequence: CASSDYIAPYGYTF.

The chain couples TRBV9 to TRBJ2-7; D is undetermined. CDR1 SGDLS and CDR2 YYNGEE come from the germline V gene. CDR3 length: 15 amino acids. Trimming took 0 bases from V and 6 from J, leaving 16 bases between them. CDR3 DNA: TGTGCCAGCAGCGTAGAAGTGGGCCCCACTGGCGAGCAGTACTTC. This gives the protein CASSVEVGPTGEQYF.

The sample holds a few counts of this clone. The chain has TRBV3-1 (or the pseudogene TRBV3-2) and TRBJ2-7, with D maybe TRBD2 (5 bases). CDR3 length equals 14 residues. Per germline, CDR1 LGHDT and CDR2 YNNKEL (reference sequence). V was trimmed by 2 bases and J by 0 bases, leaving 8 bases between them. CDR3 DNA: TGTGCCAGCAGCCAACTAGCCGGCTCCTACGAGCAGTACTTC. The encoded protein is CASSQLAGSYEQYF.

This clone was seen a single time. This sequence joins TRBV9 and TRBJ2-7; D is ambiguous. Trimming removed 2 bases from V and 0 bases from J, with 12 bases in between. The CDR3 contains 15 residues. Germline values: CDR1 SGDLS, CDR2 YYNGEE. DNA for the CDR3: TGTGCCAGCAGCGTTAGTCCAGGTGTCTCCTACGAGCAGTACTTC. It encodes CASSVSPGVSYEQYF.